This T cell receptor beta chain was recovered during a study of neoadjuvant anti-PD-1 for oral cavity cancer. Study details: Patients without progression received a fourth nivolumab dose around day 43, then surgical resection on days 50-56.

Patients had HPV-negative, locally advanced oral cavity squamous cell carcinoma. Using immunoSEQ multiplex PCR, the repertoire was profiled, and TCRdb retains in-frame clones only, with some absent. The table records 60,000 to 80,000 clones, roughly three quarters of them present only once. The receptor comes from a person between 40 and 80 years old with oral cavity squamous cell carcinoma. Sequencing was performed on PBMCs, taken before nivolumab (anti-PD-1) treatment.

CDR3 in amino acids: CASSLLGGNQETQYF. The CDR3 region has the DNA TGTGCCAGCAGCTTGTTGGGGGGGAACCAAGAGACCCAGTACTTC. The chain uses TRBV5-4 and TRBJ2-5, with TRBD2 matching 7 bases. The length of the CDR3 is 15 residues. The ends lost 1 base at V and 0 bases at J; junction bases unmatched: 3. The germline V gene encodes CDR1 SGHNT and CDR2 YYREEE (reference sequence).